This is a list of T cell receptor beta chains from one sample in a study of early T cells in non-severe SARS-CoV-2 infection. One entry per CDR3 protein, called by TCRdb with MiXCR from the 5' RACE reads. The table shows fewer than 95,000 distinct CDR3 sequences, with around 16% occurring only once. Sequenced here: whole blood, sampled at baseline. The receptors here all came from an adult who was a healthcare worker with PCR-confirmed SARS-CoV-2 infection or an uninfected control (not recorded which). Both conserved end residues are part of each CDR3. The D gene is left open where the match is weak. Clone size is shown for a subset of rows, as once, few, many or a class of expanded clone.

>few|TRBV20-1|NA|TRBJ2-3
CSVPWARNTQYF
TGCAGTGTCCCGTGGGCCCGAAATACGCAGTATTTT
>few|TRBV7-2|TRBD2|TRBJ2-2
CASSSWLSGSHIGELFF
TGTGCCAGCAGCTCATGGCTAAGCGGGAGTCATATCGGGGAGCTGTTTTTT
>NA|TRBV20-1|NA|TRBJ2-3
CSAISSNRDPSTQYF
TGCAGTGCTATATCTAGCAACCGAGACCCTTCTACGCAGTATTTT
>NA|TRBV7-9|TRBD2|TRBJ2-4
CASSFLAGEGAKNIQYF
TGTGCCAGCAGCTTCCTAGCGGGAGAGGGAGCCAAAAACATTCAGTACTTC
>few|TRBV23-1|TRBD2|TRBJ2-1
CASSQSASGRRVEQFF
TGCGCCAGCAGTCAATCCGCTAGCGGGAGGCGGGTTGAGCAGTTCTTC
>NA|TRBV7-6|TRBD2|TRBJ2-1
CASSLVPGGALEGNEQFF
TGTGCCAGCAGCTTAGTACCCGGGGGGGCCTTAGAGGGCAATGAGCAGTTCTTC
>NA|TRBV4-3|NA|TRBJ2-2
CASSQAPHSGSYVGTGELFF
TGCGCCAGCAGCCAAGCCCCTCATTCGGGGAGTTATGTTGGCACCGGGGAGCTGTTTTTT
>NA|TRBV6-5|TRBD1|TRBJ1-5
CASSAGQGRQPQHF
TGTGCCAGCAGCGCGGGACAGGGCCGGCAGCCCCAGCATTTT
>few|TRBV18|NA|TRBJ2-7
CATGSQATYEQYF
TGTGCCACCGGGAGTCAGGCGACTTACGAGCAGTACTTC
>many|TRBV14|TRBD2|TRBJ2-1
CASSQVVPGTSGRNEQFF
TGTGCCAGCAGCCAAGTAGTTCCAGGGACTAGCGGGCGCAATGAGCAGTTCTTC
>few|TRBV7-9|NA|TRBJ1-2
CASSLAGPLGYTF
TGTGCCAGCAGCTTAGCAGGCCCCCTAGGCTACACCTTC
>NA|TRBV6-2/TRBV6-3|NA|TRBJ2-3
CASSDQVTDTQYF
TGTGCCAGCAGTGACCAGGTTACAGATACGCAGTATTTT
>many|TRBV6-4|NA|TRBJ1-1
CASSEMANTEAFF
TGTGCCAGCAGTGAGATGGCGAACACTGAAGCTTTCTTT
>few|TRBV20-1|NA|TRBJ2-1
CSASRHDNEQFF
TGCAGTGCTAGCAGGCACGACAATGAGCAGTTCTTC
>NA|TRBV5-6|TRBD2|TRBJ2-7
CASSLGTAGGHEQYF
TGTGCCAGCAGCTTGGGGACAGCGGGAGGCCACGAGCAGTACTTC
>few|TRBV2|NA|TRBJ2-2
CATSRTGELFF
TGTGCCACCTCGCGGACCGGGGAGCTGTTTTTT
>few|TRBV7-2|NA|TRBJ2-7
CASSNRRGTYEQYF
TGTGCCAGCAGCAACAGACGAGGCACCTACGAGCAGTACTTC
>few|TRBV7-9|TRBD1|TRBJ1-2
CASSRRTGDPNYGYTF
TGTGCCAGCAGCAGACGGACAGGGGACCCTAACTATGGCTACACCTTC
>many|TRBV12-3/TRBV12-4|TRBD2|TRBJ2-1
CASSSEAGGPRNEQFF
TGTGCCAGCAGTTCGGAAGCGGGAGGGCCTAGGAATGAGCAGTTCTTC
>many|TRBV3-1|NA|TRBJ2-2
CASSQAGALTGELFF
TGTGCCAGCAGCCAAGCTGGGGCCCTCACCGGGGAGCTGTTTTTT
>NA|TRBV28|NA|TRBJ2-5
CASSLFDRRETQYF
TGTGCCAGCAGTCTTTTCGACAGGCGAGAGACCCAGTACTTC
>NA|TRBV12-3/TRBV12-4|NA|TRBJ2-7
CASSNRAQQYF
TGTGCCAGCAGTAACCGTGCACAGCAGTACTTC
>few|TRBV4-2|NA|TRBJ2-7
CASSQDGLVSYEQYF
TGTGCCAGCAGCCAAGACGGACTCGTATCCTACGAGCAGTACTTC
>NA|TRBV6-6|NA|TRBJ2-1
CASSYSQMNEQFF
TGTGCCAGCAGTTACTCCCAAATGAATGAGCAGTTCTTC
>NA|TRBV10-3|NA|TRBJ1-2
CAISESPSSGYTF
TGTGCCATCAGTGAGTCGCCATCTAGTGGCTACACCTTC
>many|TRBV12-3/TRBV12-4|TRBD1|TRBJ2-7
CASSLDRGSGEQYF
TGTGCCAGCAGTTTAGACAGGGGGAGCGGGGAGCAGTACTTC
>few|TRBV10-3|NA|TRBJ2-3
CAISDQGSDTQYF
TGTGCCATCAGTGACCAGGGATCAGATACGCAGTATTTT
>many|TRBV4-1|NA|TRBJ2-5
CASSQVSGTGTVQETQYF
TGCGCCAGCAGCCAAGTGTCCGGGACTGGGACTGTTCAAGAGACCCAGTACTTC
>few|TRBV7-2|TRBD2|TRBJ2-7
CASSPGPGGSYEQYF
TGTGCCAGCAGCCCTGGACCGGGGGGTTCCTACGAGCAGTACTTC
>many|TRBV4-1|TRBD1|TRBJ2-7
CASSHDRVSYEQYF
TGCGCCAGCAGCCATGACAGGGTGAGCTACGAGCAGTACTTC
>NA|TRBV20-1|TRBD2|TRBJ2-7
CSARELADYEQYF
TGCAGTGCTAGAGAACTAGCGGACTACGAGCAGTACTTC
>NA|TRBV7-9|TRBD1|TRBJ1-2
CASTLPQGIHGYTF
TGTGCCAGCACCCTACCACAGGGGATTCATGGCTACACCTTC
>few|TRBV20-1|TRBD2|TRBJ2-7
CSAAAGTSSHYEQYF
TGCAGTGCTGCTGCCGGGACTAGCTCCCACTACGAGCAGTACTTC
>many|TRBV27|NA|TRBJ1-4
CASSFGTTNEKLFF
TGTGCCAGCAGTTTCGGGACAACTAATGAAAAACTGTTTTTT
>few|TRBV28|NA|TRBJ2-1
CASSEASGRKNEQFF
TGTGCCAGCAGTGAGGCCTCTGGACGCAAGAATGAGCAGTTCTTC
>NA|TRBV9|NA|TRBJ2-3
CASSVDRVATDTQYF
TGTGCCAGCAGCGTAGACAGAGTCGCCACCGATACGCAGTATTTT
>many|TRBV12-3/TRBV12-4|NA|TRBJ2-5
CASSNLETQYF
TGTGCCAGCAGCAACCTAGAGACCCAGTACTTC
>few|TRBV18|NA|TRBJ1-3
CASSPPIGYRTGNTIYF
TGTGCCAGCTCACCCCCAATTGGCTACAGGACTGGAAACACCATATATTTT
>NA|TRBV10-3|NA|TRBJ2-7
CAISGERVYEQYF
TGTGCCATCAGTGGTGAAAGAGTCTACGAGCAGTACTTC
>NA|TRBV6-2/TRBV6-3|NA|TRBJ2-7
CASSSYTISYEQYF
TGTGCCAGCAGTTCATACACCATCTCCTACGAGCAGTACTTC
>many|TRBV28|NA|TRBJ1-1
CASSLYIPNTEAFF
TGTGCCAGCAGTTTGTACATCCCGAACACTGAAGCTTTCTTT
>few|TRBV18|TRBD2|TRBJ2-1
CASSSDGRDNEQFF
TGTGCCAGCTCATCCGACGGGAGGGACAATGAGCAGTTCTTC
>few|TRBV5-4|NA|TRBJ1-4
CASSLSKGEKLFF
TGTGCCAGCAGCTTGTCCAAAGGAGAAAAACTGTTTTTT
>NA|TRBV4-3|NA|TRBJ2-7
CASSQDYGAYEQYF
TGCGCCAGCAGCCAAGATTACGGGGCCTACGAGCAGTACTTC
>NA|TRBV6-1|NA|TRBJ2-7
CASSEAQEDEQYF
TGTGCCAGCAGTGAAGCGCAGGAGGACGAGCAGTACTTC
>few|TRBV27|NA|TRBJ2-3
CASSFLSPRGTDTQYF
TGTGCCAGCAGTTTTCTTAGTCCGAGGGGCACAGATACGCAGTATTTT
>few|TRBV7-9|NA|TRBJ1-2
CASSLGGQYYGYTF
TGTGCCAGCAGCTTAGGGGGACAATACTATGGCTACACCTTC